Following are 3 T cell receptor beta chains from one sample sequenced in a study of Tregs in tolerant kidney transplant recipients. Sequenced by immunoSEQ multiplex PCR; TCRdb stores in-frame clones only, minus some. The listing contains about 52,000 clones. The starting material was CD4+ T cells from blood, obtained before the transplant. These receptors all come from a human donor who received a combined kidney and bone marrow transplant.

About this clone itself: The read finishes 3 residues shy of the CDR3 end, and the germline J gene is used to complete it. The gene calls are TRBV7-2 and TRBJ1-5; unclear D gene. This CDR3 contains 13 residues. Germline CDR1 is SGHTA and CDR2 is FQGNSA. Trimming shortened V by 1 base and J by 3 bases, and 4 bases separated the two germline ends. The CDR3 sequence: CASSLGHNQPQHF. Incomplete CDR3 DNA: TGTGCCAGCAGCTTAGGTCACAATCAGCCC.

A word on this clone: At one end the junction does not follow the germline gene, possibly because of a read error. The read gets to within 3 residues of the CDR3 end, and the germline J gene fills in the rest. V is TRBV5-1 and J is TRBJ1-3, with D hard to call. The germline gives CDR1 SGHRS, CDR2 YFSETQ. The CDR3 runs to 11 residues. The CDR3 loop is CASRTGSTIYF. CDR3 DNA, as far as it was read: TGCGCCAGCAGGACTGGAAGCACC.

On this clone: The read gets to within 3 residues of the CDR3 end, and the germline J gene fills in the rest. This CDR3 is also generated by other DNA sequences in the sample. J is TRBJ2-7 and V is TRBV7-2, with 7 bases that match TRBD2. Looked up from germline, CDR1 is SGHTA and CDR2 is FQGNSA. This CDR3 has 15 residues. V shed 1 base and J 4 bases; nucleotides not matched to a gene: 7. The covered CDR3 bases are TGTGCCAGCAGCTTAGTACGCGGGGGAGGGTACGAG. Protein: CASSLVRGGGYE. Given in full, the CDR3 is CASSLVRGGGYEQYF. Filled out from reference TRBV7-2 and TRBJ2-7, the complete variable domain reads GAGVSQSPSNKVTEKGKDVELRCDPISGHTALYWYRQSLGQGLEFLIYFQGNSAPDKSGLPSDRFSAERTGGSVSTLTIQRTQQEDSAVYLCASSLVRGGGYEQYFGPGTRLTVT.